The present TCR beta chain was sequenced within a study of T cells in localized non-small cell lung cancer. The repertoire was sequenced with immunoSEQ multiplex PCR; TCRdb's copy has only in-frame clones and lacks some. This sample has around 96,000 clones, with approximately 90% found just once. Regarding this clone: Its antigen remains unidentified.

Trimming took off 3 bases at V and 5 bases at J, with 20 bases between the two ends. The CDR3 loop spans 16 amino acids. Germline CDR1 is SGHNT and CDR2 is YYREEE (reference sequence). Findings and limits, study-wide: Uninvolved adjacent lung showed peak T cell clonality, exceeding tumor.

The source was PBMCs, collected before any cancer treatment. This clonotype originated in a woman between 40 and 69 years old with stage II squamous cell lung carcinoma. The chain employs TRBV5-4 and TRBJ2-5; a weak D match, TRBD2 (7 bases). CDR3 region: CASSSPGAGVRETQYF. DNA of the CDR3: TGTGCCAGCAGCTCCCCGGGGGCGGGGGTCCGGGAGACCCAGTACTTC.